This record concerns one T cell receptor beta chain sequence. Antigen specificity is unknown. At one of its ends the junction is not consistent with the germline gene, which may arise from a read error. Germline CDR1 reads KGHDR; CDR2 reads SFDVKD. The CDR3 is 17 amino acids. It was with a sample-barcoded 5' primer and a J-beta primer mix that a second PCR of roughly 6 to 12 cycles was run. A single record per CDR3 protein comes from TCRdb applying MiXCR to the 5' RACE reads. The repertoire holds over 1,200,000 distinct CDR3 sequences, with almost 60% as singletons. These data belong to a study of blood T cells in healthy people across ages. Study findings and constraints: CMV infection status of these donors was not known. Observed TCR beta diversity showed a strong correlation with the percentage of naive T cells as measured by flow cytometry. Per million T cells, the diversity of TCR beta decreased roughly linearly as age advanced. Long-lived and aged donors differed, with more naive CD4+ cells and higher diversity in the long-lived.

The V call is TRBV24-1, the J call TRBJ2-1; TRBD1 agrees at 9 bases. This receptor was obtained from a man aged 18-30 years in good health. Material: blood. The CDR3 region has the DNA TGTGCCACCAGTGATTCGATGGGACAGGGTTTAAGAAATGAGCAATTCTTC. As protein: CATSDSMGQGLRNEQFF.